Listed here are 32 T cell receptor beta chains from one sample, sequenced in a study of cytomegalovirus exposure and HLA in healthy donors. In the PCR, 60 Vbeta and 13 Jbeta primers were used. Profiling relied on immunoSEQ multiplex PCR, and the TCRdb table lists in-frame clones only, not all of them. The sample yields about 200,000 clones, about four fifths seen once. The sample comprised PBMCs. The receptors originated from a boy between 2 and 15 years old in good health and CMV-seronegative.

The chain has TRBV15 and TRBJ1-2; TRBD1 matches 8 bases. Germline CDR1 and CDR2: LNHNV and YYDKDF (reference sequence). V was clipped by 4 bases and J by 6 bases; unmatched bases: 7. This CDR3 is 14 amino acids long. The CDR3 DNA follows: TGTGCCACCAGCACTCGCAGGGGGCGAGATGGCTACACCTTC. Translation gives CATSTRRGRDGYTF. Drawing the rest from reference TRBV15 and TRBJ1-2, the complete variable domain is DAMVIQNPRYQVTQFGKPVTLSCSQTLNHNVMYWYQQKSSQAPKLLFHYYDKDFNNEADTPDNFQSRRPNTSFCFLDIRSPGLGDTAMYLCATSTRRGRDGYTFGSGTRLTVV.

The gene calls are TRBV19 and TRBJ1-2; 9 bases line up with TRBD1. V shed 4 bases, J shed 2 bases, and the junction held 5 bases outside the gene matches. The CDR3 sequence is 15 residues long. The V gene's germline CDR1 is LNHDA and CDR2 SQIVND (reference sequence). In DNA form, the CDR3 reads TGTGCCAGTAGTACTAACAGGGGGCCCAACTATGGCTACACCTTC. Encoded protein: CASSTNRGPNYGYTF.

This clone was observed a single time. This chain links TRBV6-6 with TRBJ2-1; possibly TRBD2 for D (6 bases). Per germline, CDR1 MNHNY and CDR2 SVGAGI (reference sequence). The CDR3 spans 15 residues. The V end was cut by 4 bases, the J end by 8 bases, with 18 bases between. The CDR3: CASSFGGTRVDEQFF. The CDR3 DNA reads as TGTGCCAGCAGTTTCGGGGGAACTCGGGTTGATGAGCAGTTCTTC.

This clone was observed a single time. In DNA form, the CDR3 reads TGTGCCAGCAGCTTAAGTTCCCGGAGGACGGCCGAACCCTATGGCTACACCTTC. This sequence encodes CASSLSSRRTAEPYGYTF. The chain couples TRBV7-9 to TRBJ1-2; unclear D gene. The CDR3 has 18 residues. Trimming left V 2 bases short and J 4 bases short, with 23 bases between. The V gene's germline CDR1 is SEHNR and CDR2 FQNEAQ (reference sequence).

The chain employs TRBV9 and TRBJ2-7; possibly TRBD1 for D (6 bases). CDR3 length: 16 amino acids. V shed 3 bases and J shed 0 bases, with 16 bases lying between them. Germline V gene lookup returns CDR1 SGDLS and CDR2 YYNGEE. DNA for the CDR3: TGTGCCAGCAGCGGAGAGGGGGATACGGGCTCCTACGAGCAGTACTTC. Translating gives CASSGEGDTGSYEQYF.

The V gene is TRBV4-3, the J gene TRBJ2-2, with TRBD1 matching 7 bases. V dropped 8 bases and J dropped 2; count of bases not matched to a gene: 11. The CDR3 extends over 16 amino acids. The V gene's germline CDR1 is LGHNA and CDR2 YSLEER. CDR3 sequence (DNA): TGCGCCAGCGCACTGACAGGGATGGATAACACCGGGGAGCTGTTTTTT. This codes for CASALTGMDNTGELFF.

The chain recombines TRBV7-2 with TRBJ1-1; no definite D call. Trimming took off 5 bases at V and 2 bases at J, with 6 bases between the two ends. CDR1 and CDR2 from the germline V gene are SGHTA and FQGNSA. This CDR3 comprises 12 residues. Here the CDR3 DNA reads TGTGCCAGCAGCCCTTATAACACTGAAGCTTTCTTT. Amino acid sequence: CASSPYNTEAFF.

V usage is TRBV6-5 and J usage is TRBJ2-7; 10 nucleotides match TRBD2. The CDR3 runs to 15 residues. Trimming cost V 7 bases and J 0 bases; bases outside gene matches: 6. Germline CDR1 MNHEY, CDR2 SVGAGI. This chain's CDR3 is CASTSGGASSYEQYF. As DNA, the CDR3 is TGTGCCAGCACTAGCGGGGGAGCGAGCTCCTACGAGCAGTACTTC.

As to this clone: At the DNA level, this CDR3 is encoded by other sequences in the same sample as well. J is TRBJ2-5 and V is TRBV7-2, with TRBD2 matching 10 bases. Trimming took 1 base from V and 2 from J; bases not matched to a gene: 4. Germline-derived CDR1 and CDR2 are SGHTA and FQGNSA. The CDR3 totals 16 residues. CDR3 coding DNA: TGTGCCAGCAGCTTAGGGTTAGCGGGGGGTCAAGAGACCCAGTACTTC. This sequence encodes CASSLGLAGGQETQYF.

This chain connects TRBV7-2 to TRBJ1-2; 10 bases are a match to TRBD1. Germline CDR1 and CDR2: SGHTA and FQGNSA. V was clipped by 4 bases and J by 0 bases; unmatched bases: 5. CDR3 size: 16 residues. Written as DNA, the CDR3 is TGTGCCAGCAGCTCGACAGGGGGCCTAGCTAACTATGGCTACACCTTC. Its protein product is CASSSTGGLANYGYTF.

This clone has more than one count but fewer than ten. J is TRBJ1-5 and V is TRBV5-4; no reliable D call. The V end lost 0 bases, the J end lost 7 bases, and 8 bases lay between the germline ends. From germline, CDR1 is SGHNT and CDR2 YYREEE (reference sequence). This CDR3 comprises 13 residues. The CDR3 reads CASSLGRYQPQHF. The DNA for the CDR3 is TGTGCCAGCAGCTTGGGGCGGTACCAGCCCCAGCATTTT. The variable domain in full, completed from reference TRBV5-4 and TRBJ1-5, reads ETGVTQSPTHLIKTRGQQVTLRCSSQSGHNTVSWYQQALGQGPQFIFQYYREEENGRGNFPPRFSGLQFPNYSSELNVNALELDDSALYLCASSLGRYQPQHFGDGTRLSIL.

DNA for the CDR3: TGTGCCAGCAGCTTGTCGGCGGCGGAACCAGCTTTCTTT. Its protein is CASSLSAAEPAFF. The V call is TRBV5-5, the J call TRBJ1-1; unclear D gene. Looked up from germline, CDR1 is SGHKS and CDR2 is YYEKEE (reference sequence). V was cut by 1 base and J by 10 bases, with 14 bases left in between. This CDR3 is built from 13 residues.

V gene TRBV7-6 combines with J gene TRBJ2-5; D might be TRBD2 (5 bases). The CDR3 has 13 amino acids. Germline V gene sequence: CDR1 SGHVS, CDR2 FNYEAQ. Trimming removed 5 bases from V and 5 bases from J, with 12 bases in between. The CDR3 protein is CASSDGVRETQYF. CDR3 nucleotide sequence: TGTGCCAGCAGCGACGGGGTGAGGGAGACCCAGTACTTC. Filled out from reference TRBV7-6 and TRBJ2-5, the complete variable domain reads GAGVSQSPRYKVTKRGQDVALRCDPISGHVSLYWYRQALGQGPEFLTYFNYEAQQDKSGLPNDRFSAERPEGSISTLTIQRTEQRDSAMYRCASSDGVRETQYFGPGTRLLVL.

This chain joins TRBV7-9 and TRBJ2-5; D may be TRBD1 (5 bases). V lost 4 bases and J 5 bases, leaving 17 bases between the germline ends. This CDR3 has 15 residues. Germline CDR1 is SEHNR and CDR2 is FQNEAQ (reference sequence). As DNA, the CDR3 is TGTGCCAGCAGCTACACCCGGGTGGGGCGGGAGACCCAGTACTTC. Its protein product is CASSYTRVGRETQYF.

This chain uses TRBV6-1 with TRBJ1-2, with no clear D. The V gene's germline CDR1 is MNHNS and CDR2 SASEGT. Trimming took off 4 bases at V and 7 bases at J, with 10 bases between the two ends. CDR3 size: 12 residues. DNA for the CDR3: TGTGCCAGCAGTGGAGGCAGAAGTGGCTACACCTTC. This encodes CASSGGRSGYTF.

The rearrangement joins TRBV18 to TRBJ2-3; 14 bases agree with TRBD2. Trimming removed 6 bases from V and 4 bases from J; junction bases left unmatched: 3. The germline V gene has CDR1 KGHSH and CDR2 LQKENI. The CDR3 covers 15 residues. For the CDR3, the DNA is TGTGCCAGCTCCCTGGGACTAGCGGGGGCAGATACGCAGTATTTT. It is translated as CASSLGLAGADTQYF.

This clone was recorded a few times. The chain employs TRBV11-3 and TRBJ2-1; 7 positions agree with TRBD1. The germline V gene encodes CDR1 SGHNT and CDR2 YENEEA. V trimming: 2 bases; J trimming: 5 bases; junction bases outside the gene matches: 15. The CDR3 contains 18 residues. The CDR3 sequence is CASSLKSSAVGQNNEQFF. CDR3 nucleotide sequence: TGTGCCAGCAGCTTAAAGTCTTCGGCGGTGGGACAGAACAATGAGCAGTTCTTC.

The chain joins TRBV11-2 to TRBJ1-2, with 7 bases identical to TRBD1. V lost 2 bases to trimming and J lost 4 bases; unmatched junction nucleotides: 16. This CDR3 region has 18 residues. Per the germline V gene, CDR1 is SGHAT and CDR2 is FQNNGV. CDR3 sequence reads: CASSLLSETGRRTYGYTF. The CDR3 DNA reads as TGTGCCAGCAGCTTATTATCCGAGACAGGGAGACGGACCTATGGCTACACCTTC.

The chain recombines TRBV9 with TRBJ2-7, with 7 bases matching TRBD1. This CDR3 spans 14 amino acids. Per germline, CDR1 SGDLS and CDR2 YYNGEE. J was trimmed by 0 bases and V by 4 bases; bases with no gene match: 4. CDR3 region: CASSQTGSSYEQYF. The CDR3 coding sequence is TGTGCCAGCAGCCAGACAGGGAGCTCCTACGAGCAGTACTTC.

This clone was recorded once. The chain has TRBV6-5 and TRBJ2-2; tentative D call: TRBD1 (6 bases). Trimming shortened V by 6 bases and J by 2 bases, and 10 bases separated the two germline ends. CDR1 is MNHEY, CDR2 SVGAGI, per germline. The CDR3 runs to 14 residues. CDR3 loop: CASRWGRNTGELFF. The CDR3 DNA reads as TGTGCCAGCAGGTGGGGGCGAAACACCGGGGAGCTGTTTTTT.

The rearrangement links TRBV10-3 to TRBJ2-1; D gene uncertain. The CDR3 is 15 residues long. V lost 0 bases to trimming and J lost 3 bases, with 9 bases between them. Germline V gene data show CDR1 as ENHRY and CDR2 as SYGVKD. CDR3 sequence reads: CAISESVESYNEQFF. CDR3 in DNA: TGTGCCATCAGTGAGTCCGTCGAGAGCTACAATGAGCAGTTCTTC.

V and J are TRBV5-5 and TRBJ1-1, with 8 bases identical to TRBD1. The J segment lost 1 base and the V segment lost 4 bases, leaving 3 bases of the junction unmatched. Germline V gene sequence: CDR1 SGHKS, CDR2 YYEKEE (reference sequence). This CDR3 spans 14 amino acids. The DNA of the CDR3 is TGTGCCAGCAGCCAGGGGGCCCCGAACACTGAAGCTTTCTTT. It yields the protein CASSQGAPNTEAFF.

V usage is TRBV12-5 and J usage is TRBJ1-5; D gene ambiguous. The V and J ends lost 3 bases and 5 bases respectively, with 2 bases between them. The germline V gene has CDR1 LGHNT and CDR2 FRNRAP. CDR3 length equals 11 residues. CDR3 in DNA: TGTGCTAGTGGTTTCGATCAGCCCCAGCATTTT. Translating gives CASGFDQPQHF.

The chain employs TRBV6-6 and TRBJ2-5; unclear D gene. V was shortened by 6 bases and J by 1 base, with 9 bases between the two germline ends. Germline values: CDR1 MNHNY, CDR2 SVGAGI (reference sequence). This CDR3 is 13 amino acids long. CDR3 DNA: TGTGCCAGCAGCCAGTATGTCCAAGAGACCCAGTACTTC. Its translation is CASSQYVQETQYF.

The rearrangement joins TRBV5-4 to TRBJ1-1; the D is unclear. The V and J ends lost 1 base and 0 bases respectively, with 10 bases between them. The CDR3 length is 15 residues. Looked up from germline, CDR1 is SGHNT and CDR2 is YYREEE (reference sequence). In nucleotides, the CDR3 is TGTGCCAGCAGCTTGTTCTTGGGAGTGAACACTGAAGCTTTCTTT. Translated, it gives CASSLFLGVNTEAFF.

The V gene is TRBV5-8, the J gene TRBJ1-6; a weak D match, TRBD1 (5 bases). This CDR3 is built from 14 residues. The V end was cut by 5 bases, the J end by 9 bases, with 15 bases between. Germline CDR1 SGHTS, CDR2 YDEGEE. The CDR3 DNA reads as TGTGCCAGCAGGGAACAGGCTCGTAGTTCACCCCTCCACTTT. Amino acids: CASREQARSSPLHF.

This clone was recorded only once. The CDR3 region is CASSLGALSPGSGNTIYF. In nucleotides, the CDR3 is TGTGCCAGCAGCTTAGGGGCCCTTAGCCCCGGGAGCGGAAACACCATATATTTT. This chain connects TRBV7-6 to TRBJ1-3; D is uncertain. The CDR3 is 18 amino acids. V lost 1 base to trimming and J lost 4 bases, with 20 bases between them. Germline CDR1 SGHVS, CDR2 FNYEAQ.

This clone appeared a single time. V and J are TRBV7-9 and TRBJ1-6; D not resolved. This CDR3 is 16 amino acids long. Germline CDR1 is SEHNR and CDR2 is FQNEAQ (reference sequence). V lost 5 bases and J 0 bases, leaving 11 bases between the germline ends. For the CDR3, the DNA is TGTGCCAGCAGCCCAGACGGCGGCTCCTATAATTCACCCCTCCACTTT. Translating it yields CASSPDGGSYNSPLHF.

This clone appeared once. The chain links TRBV20-1 to TRBJ2-5; D is ambiguous. The ends were cut back, 6 bases at V and 3 bases at J, with 8 bases in the middle. Germline loops: CDR1 DFQATT, CDR2 SNEGSKA (reference sequence). The CDR3 length is 11 residues. The CDR3 loop is CSAIQKETQYF. CDR3 nucleotides: TGCAGTGCGATACAGAAAGAGACCCAGTACTTC.

The genes are TRBV4-3 and TRBJ2-7; TRBD1 might be the D (6 bases). CDR3 length equals 14 residues. CDR1 is LGHNA, CDR2 YSLEER, per germline. Trimming pared 1 base from V and 6 bases from J, leaving 13 bases between. In DNA, the CDR3 is TGCGCCAGCAGCCAAGTAACAGGGCGTCTCGAGCAGTACTTC. It codes for CASSQVTGRLEQYF.

The gene calls are TRBV5-4 and TRBJ2-7, with 9 bases identical to TRBD1. The CDR3 length is 14 residues. The germline V gene has CDR1 SGHNT and CDR2 YYREEE (reference sequence). The trim removed 4 bases at V and 0 bases at J, leaving 2 bases unmatched. DNA for the CDR3: TGTGCCAGCAGCAAGGGACAGGGCTCCTACGAGCAGTACTTC. Translating gives CASSKGQGSYEQYF.

The rearrangement joins TRBV5-1 to TRBJ2-7; D perhaps matches TRBD1 (7 bases). There are 14 residues in the CDR3. The germline V gene encodes CDR1 SGHRS and CDR2 YFSETQ. V gave up 3 bases and J gave up 4 bases, with 14 bases separating them. Written as DNA, the CDR3 is TGCGCCAGCAGCTGGCAGGGGGGAAGGTACGAGCAGTACTTC. It is translated as CASSWQGGRYEQYF. Full variable domain (missing parts from reference TRBV5-1 and TRBJ2-7): KAGVTQTPRYLIKTRGQQVTLSCSPISGHRSVSWYQQTPGQGLQFLFEYFSETQRNKGNFPGRFSGRQFSNSRSEMNVSTLELGDSALYLCASSWQGGRYEQYFGPGTRLTVT.